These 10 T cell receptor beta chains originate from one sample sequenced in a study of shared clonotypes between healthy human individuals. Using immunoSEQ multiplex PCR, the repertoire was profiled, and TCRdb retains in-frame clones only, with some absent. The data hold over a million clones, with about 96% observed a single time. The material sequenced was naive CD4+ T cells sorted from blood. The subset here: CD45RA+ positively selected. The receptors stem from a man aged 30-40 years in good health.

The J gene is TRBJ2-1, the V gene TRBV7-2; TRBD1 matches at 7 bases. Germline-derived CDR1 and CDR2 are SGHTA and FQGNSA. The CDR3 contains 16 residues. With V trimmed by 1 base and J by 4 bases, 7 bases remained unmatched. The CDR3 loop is CASSLGTGQTYNEQFF. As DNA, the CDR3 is TGTGCCAGCAGCTTAGGTACGGGACAGACATACAATGAGCAGTTCTTC.

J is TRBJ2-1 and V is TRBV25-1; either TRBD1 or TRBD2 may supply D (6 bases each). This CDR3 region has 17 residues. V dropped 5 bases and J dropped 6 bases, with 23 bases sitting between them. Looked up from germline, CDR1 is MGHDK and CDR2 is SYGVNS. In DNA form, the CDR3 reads TGTGCCAGCAGTAAAGGGGGGCGTTGGCTAGGAGTCAATGAGCAGTTCTTC. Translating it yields CASSKGGRWLGVNEQFF. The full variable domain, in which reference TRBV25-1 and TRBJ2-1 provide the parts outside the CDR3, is EADIYQTPRYLVIGTGKKITLECSQTMGHDKMYWYQQDPGMELHLIHYSYGVNSTEKGDLSSESTVSRIRTEHFPLTLESARPSHTSQYLCASSKGGRWLGVNEQFFGPGTRLTVL.

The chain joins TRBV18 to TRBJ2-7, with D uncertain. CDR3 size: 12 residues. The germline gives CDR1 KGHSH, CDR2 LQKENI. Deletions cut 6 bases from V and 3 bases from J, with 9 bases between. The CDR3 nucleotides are TGTGCCAGCTCCCCAACTTACTACGAGCAGTACTTC. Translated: CASSPTYYEQYF.

CDR3 nucleotide sequence: TGTGCCAGCAGTCCCGTCGGGACAGTGCAAGAGACCCAGTACTTC. As protein: CASSPVGTVQETQYF. The rearrangement uses TRBV28 and TRBJ2-5; TRBD1 agrees at 7 bases. Germline V gene data show CDR1 as MDHEN and CDR2 as SYDVKM. This CDR3 region has 15 residues. Unmatched junction bases numbered 8, after V lost 5 bases and J lost 2 bases.

The CDR3 is CASSQSKEGTPNTGELFF. The CDR3 DNA sequence: TGCGCCAGCAGTCAATCGAAGGAGGGGACACCGAACACCGGGGAGCTGTTTTTT. The J gene is TRBJ2-2, the V gene TRBV23-1; D may match TRBD1 or TRBD2 (6 bases each). TRBV23-1 is annotated as an ORF whose role is uncertain. V was shortened by 0 bases and J by 0 bases, with 14 bases between the two germline ends. The CDR3 length is 18 residues.

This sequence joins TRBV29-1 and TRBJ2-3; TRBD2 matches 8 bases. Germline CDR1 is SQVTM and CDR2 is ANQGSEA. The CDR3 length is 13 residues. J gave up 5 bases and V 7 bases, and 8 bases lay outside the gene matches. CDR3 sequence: CSAQAGVVDTQYF. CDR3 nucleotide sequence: TGCAGCGCCCAAGCGGGAGTAGTAGATACGCAGTATTTT.

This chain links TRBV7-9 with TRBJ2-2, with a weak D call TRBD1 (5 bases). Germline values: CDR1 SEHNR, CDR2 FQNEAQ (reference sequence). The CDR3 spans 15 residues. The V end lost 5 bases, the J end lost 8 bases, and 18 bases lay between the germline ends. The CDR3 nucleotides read TGTGCCAGCAGCCGGTTGGGGCCCGCACCGGGGGAGCTGTTTTTT. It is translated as CASSRLGPAPGELFF.

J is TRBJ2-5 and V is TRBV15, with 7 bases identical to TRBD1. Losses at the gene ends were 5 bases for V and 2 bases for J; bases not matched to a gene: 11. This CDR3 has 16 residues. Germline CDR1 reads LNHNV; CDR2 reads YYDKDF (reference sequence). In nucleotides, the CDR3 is TGTGCCACCAGCGAGGCCTTGACAGGGCGGCAAGAGACCCAGTACTTC. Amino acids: CATSEALTGRQETQYF.

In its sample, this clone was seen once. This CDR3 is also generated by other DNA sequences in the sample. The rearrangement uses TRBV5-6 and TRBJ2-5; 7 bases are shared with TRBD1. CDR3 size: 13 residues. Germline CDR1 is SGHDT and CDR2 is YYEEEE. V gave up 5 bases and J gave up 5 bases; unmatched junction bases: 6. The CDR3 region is CASSPTGRETQYF. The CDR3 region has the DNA TGTGCCAGCAGTCCGACAGGGCGGGAGACCCAGTACTTC.

The CDR3: CASSPPGNTQYF. For the CDR3, the DNA is TGTGCCAGCAGCCCCCCAGGGAATACGCAGTATTTT. This sequence joins TRBV7-3 and TRBJ2-3; TRBD1 might be the D (5 bases). Looked up from germline, CDR1 is SGHTA and CDR2 is FQGTGA. The CDR3 consists of 12 residues. V gave up 5 bases and J gave up 7 bases, with 10 bases separating them.